This passage covers 30 T cell receptor beta chains from one sample sequenced in a study of CD8 T cells in ankylosing spondylitis. MiXCR, run by TCRdb on the 5' RACE reads, gives a single entry per CDR3 protein. The sample has about 330,000 distinct CDR3 sequences, 7% to 9% seen once. Notes on the study in general: Typical of ankylosing spondylitis blood, it appeared, was a TCR beta motif of under 10 highly homologous variants.

Antigen specificity for these receptors is unknown. Sequences were obtained from blood, either unsorted or a sorted T cell fraction (not recorded which). These receptors all stem from a male donor with ankylosing spondylitis.

This clonotype was detected a few times. The genes are TRBV5-1 and TRBJ2-7; 7 bases fit TRBD1. The germline CDR1 and CDR2 sequences are SGHRS and YFSETQ. Losses at the gene ends were 4 bases for V and 3 bases for J; bases not matched to a gene: 7. This CDR3 is built from 14 residues. The chain's CDR3 is CASSPGQRIYEQYF. The CDR3 nucleotides read TGCGCCAGCAGCCCGGGACAGCGGATCTACGAGCAGTACTTC.

V is TRBV9 and J is TRBJ2-5; no clear D gene. V lost 2 bases, J lost 3 bases, and 8 bases lay in between. CDR3 length: 13 residues. Germline V lookup: CDR1 SGDLS, CDR2 YYNGEE. CDR3 in DNA: TGTGCCAGCAGCGTGGACGGAGAAGAGACCCAGTACTTC. It specifies CASSVDGEETQYF.

This clonotype was seen a handful of times. This chain connects TRBV27 to TRBJ2-1, with D possibly being TRBD2 (5 bases). Trimming took off 8 bases at V and 7 bases at J, with 9 bases between the two ends. Germline V gene data show CDR1 as MNHEY and CDR2 as SMNVEV (reference sequence). The CDR3 is 11 amino acids. The DNA of the CDR3 is TGTGCCAGCGAGGGTTCTAATGAGCAGTTCTTC. It is translated as CASEGSNEQFF.

This clonotype was counted only a few times. The chain recombines TRBV30 with TRBJ1-5, with D unresolved. This CDR3 comprises 12 residues. Trimming took 1 base from V and 6 from J, leaving 7 bases between them. From germline, CDR1 is GTSNPN and CDR2 SVGIG (reference sequence). CDR3 DNA sequence: TGTGCCTGGAGTGAAGGGTTTCAGCCCCAGCATTTT. This sequence encodes CAWSEGFQPQHF.

This clonotype was counted only a few times. The chain uses TRBV20-1 and TRBJ2-7; weak D call: TRBD2 (6 bases). The V gene lost 5 bases and the J gene lost 3 bases, with 17 bases spanning the gap. The CDR3 has 14 amino acids. Germline V gene data show CDR1 as DFQATT and CDR2 as SNEGSKA (reference sequence). CDR3 nucleotides: TGCAGTGCTGACGCCGGGACTGTTAACTACGAGCAGTACTTC. Residues: CSADAGTVNYEQYF.

The chain uses TRBV29-1 and TRBJ1-1; D remains unclear. Germline loops: CDR1 SQVTM, CDR2 ANQGSEA. This CDR3 region has 15 residues. V lost 4 bases and J 3 bases, leaving 18 bases between the germline ends. The CDR3 DNA is TGCAGCGTTGTGCCGACATGGGGTAGGGACACTGAAGCTTTCTTT. This codes for CSVVPTWGRDTEAFF.

The chain couples TRBV25-1 to TRBJ2-5; 8 nucleotides match TRBD1. The CDR3 has 14 residues. Looked up from germline, CDR1 is MGHDK and CDR2 is SYGVNS. V lost 6 bases, J lost 4 bases, and 7 bases stayed unmatched. CDR3 nucleotide sequence: TGTGCCAGCAGCCGACAGGGGCGCGGAGAGACCCAGTACTTC. Protein sequence: CASSRQGRGETQYF.

This clonotype showed up just a few times. The chain links TRBV3-1 to TRBJ2-7, with D possibly being TRBD1 (6 bases). The CDR3 is made up of 14 amino acids. V dropped 2 bases and J dropped 2 bases, with 10 bases sitting between them. Germline CDR1 LGHDT, CDR2 YNNKEL (reference sequence). In DNA, the CDR3 is TGTGCCAGCAGCCAACGGGACATAACCTACGAGCAGTACTTC. It encodes CASSQRDITYEQYF.

Many counts were recorded for this clonotype. The chain recombines TRBV18 with TRBJ2-3; no clear D gene. The germline V and J ends were trimmed by 8 bases and 1 base, with 13 bases remaining between them. Germline V gene lookup returns CDR1 KGHSH and CDR2 LQKENI. CDR3 length: 14 residues. CDR3 sequence reads: CASRNLGGTDTQYF. CDR3 DNA sequence: TGTGCCAGCCGAAACCTAGGAGGCACAGATACGCAGTATTTT.

This clonotype was counted ten times or more. The gene calls are TRBV5-1 and TRBJ2-5; possible D gene TRBD2, 5 bases. The CDR3 length is 13 residues. The V end lost 4 bases, the J end lost 4 bases, and 11 bases lay between the germline ends. Germline lookup yields CDR1 SGHRS and CDR2 YFSETQ. The CDR3 region is CASSLMAGETQYF. The CDR3 nucleotides read TGCGCCAGCAGCCTAATGGCGGGAGAGACCCAGTACTTC.

V is TRBV19 and J is TRBJ2-5; the D gene is possibly TRBD2 (6 bases). Looked up from germline, CDR1 is LNHDA and CDR2 is SQIVND (reference sequence). The CDR3 extends over 15 amino acids. V lost 4 bases and J lost 0, with 12 bases in between. The CDR3 protein is CASSTGLLYQETQYF. In DNA form, the CDR3 reads TGTGCCAGTAGTACGGGACTGTTGTACCAAGAGACCCAGTACTTC.

The rearrangement uses TRBV6-1 and TRBJ1-1; 8 nucleotides match TRBD1. CDR1 and CDR2 (germline): MNHNS, SASEGT. The CDR3 is 15 amino acids. The V segment lost 7 bases and the J segment 1 base; nucleotides outside the gene matches: 8. The CDR3, as DNA: TGTGCCAGCACACTCCAGGGGGCGCGGAACACTGAAGCTTTCTTT. This translates into CASTLQGARNTEAFF.

V is TRBV28 and J is TRBJ2-7, with TRBD1 matching 9 bases. The CDR3 is 16 residues long. CDR1 and CDR2 from the germline V gene are MDHEN and SYDVKM. J lost 2 bases, V lost 4 bases, and 9 bases had no gene match. CDR3 sequence (DNA): TGTGCCAGCAGTTCTGCGCCGGGACAGGGCCCCTACGAGCAGTACTTC. Amino acid sequence: CASSSAPGQGPYEQYF.

This clonotype was recorded a few times. V and J are TRBV3-1 and TRBJ2-4, with 9 positions matching TRBD1. The CDR3 is 14 residues long. Germline CDR1 is LGHDT and CDR2 is YNNKEL (reference sequence). V lost 5 bases, J lost 10 bases, and 9 bases stayed unmatched. In DNA, the CDR3 is TGTGCCAGCAGCGTGGGACAGGGAGCCGAGATTCAGTACTTC. As protein: CASSVGQGAEIQYF.

This chain links TRBV5-1 with TRBJ2-3; 9 bases map to TRBD1. V lost 3 bases and J lost 0; bases outside the gene matches: 5. This CDR3 region has 16 residues. Germline CDR1 is SGHRS and CDR2 is YFSETQ. In nucleotides, the CDR3 is TGCGCCAGCAGCTGGAAGGGACAGGGCAGCACAGATACGCAGTATTTT. It encodes CASSWKGQGSTDTQYF.

This clonotype was recorded many times. J is TRBJ2-1 and V is TRBV25-1, with a weak D call TRBD1 (6 bases). The CDR3 covers 19 residues. Trimming stripped 2 bases from V and 1 base from J, with 21 bases between. CDR1 and CDR2 from the germline V gene are MGHDK and SYGVNS. CDR3 DNA sequence: TGTGCCAGCAGTGAAAAGACGAACAGGGTCTCGGTTTCCTACAATGAGCAGTTCTTC. Encoded protein: CASSEKTNRVSVSYNEQFF.

This clonotype has ten or more counts. The rearrangement uses TRBV25-1 and TRBJ1-2; D not resolved. The V end was cut by 1 base, the J end by 4 bases, with 10 bases between. The CDR3 covers 14 residues. CDR1 MGHDK and CDR2 SYGVNS come from the germline V gene. CDR3 region: CASSESSEPYGYTF. In nucleotides, the CDR3 is TGTGCCAGCAGTGAATCGTCAGAACCCTATGGCTACACCTTC.

The chain has TRBV14 and TRBJ2-2; tentatively, D is TRBD2 (5 bases). V lost 6 bases and J 6 bases, leaving 8 bases between the germline ends. Germline loops: CDR1 SGHDN, CDR2 FVKESK. The length of the CDR3 is 12 residues. This chain's CDR3 is CASRRGPGELFF. The CDR3 bases are TGTGCCAGCAGACGAGGGCCCGGGGAGCTGTTTTTT. Full variable domain (outside the CDR3, taken from reference TRBV14 and TRBJ2-2): EAGVTQFPSHSVIEKGQTVTLRCDPISGHDNLYWYRRVMGKEIKFLLHFVKESKQDESGMPNNRFLAERTGGTYSTLKVQPAELEDSGVYFCASRRGPGELFFGEGSRLTVL.

This clonotype has only a few counts. The rearrangement links TRBV20-1 to TRBJ2-5, with unresolved D. The CDR3 sequence is 13 residues long. Looked up from germline, CDR1 is DFQATT and CDR2 is SNEGSKA (reference sequence). Trimming took off 0 bases at V and 0 bases at J, with 5 bases between the two ends. The CDR3: CSARDLNQETQYF. The DNA for the CDR3 is TGCAGTGCTAGAGATTTGAACCAAGAGACCCAGTACTTC.

This clonotype has a count of ten or more. V and J are TRBV7-9 and TRBJ1-3; a possible D gene is TRBD1 (5 bases). This CDR3 contains 14 residues. Germline V lookup: CDR1 SEHNR, CDR2 FQNEAQ (reference sequence). The V end was cut by 0 bases, the J end by 7 bases, with 10 bases between. The CDR3: CASSLAGARNTIYF. The DNA for the CDR3 is TGTGCCAGCAGCTTAGCAGGGGCGAGGAACACCATATATTTT.

The V gene is TRBV7-7, the J gene TRBJ2-1, with 8 positions matching TRBD1. Unmatched junction bases numbered 7, after V lost 1 base and J lost 5 bases. CDR1 is SSHAT and CDR2 is FNYEAQ in the germline V gene (reference sequence). The CDR3 runs to 16 residues. CDR3 bases: TGTGCCAGCAGCTTAGTCTACAGGGGGAGGAACAATGAGCAGTTCTTC. It yields the protein CASSLVYRGRNNEQFF.

This clonotype turned up a few times. This chain connects TRBV6-1 to TRBJ1-6; perhaps TRBD1 as D (5 bases). Trimming stripped 6 bases from V and 7 bases from J, with 10 bases between. The CDR3 has 13 residues. Per germline, CDR1 MNHNS and CDR2 SASEGT. The chain's CDR3 is CASSTRANSPLHF. The CDR3 nucleotides are TGTGCCAGCAGCACCAGGGCCAATTCACCCCTCCACTTT.

This clonotype occurred many times. This chain joins TRBV29-1 and TRBJ2-5; perhaps D is TRBD1 or TRBD2 (5 bases each). The CDR3 sequence is 13 residues long. The V end was cut by 4 bases, the J end by 1 base, with 10 bases between. Germline-derived CDR1 and CDR2 are SQVTM and ANQGSEA. The CDR3 is CSVAGTIQETQYF. Here the CDR3 DNA reads TGCAGCGTTGCCGGGACCATCCAAGAGACCCAGTACTTC.

This clonotype was seen at least ten times. This chain joins TRBV28 and TRBJ1-3, with D possibly matching TRBD1 (6 bases). Germline V CDR1 and CDR2: MDHEN, SYDVKM. This CDR3 is 15 amino acids long. V gave up 3 bases and J gave up 2 bases, with 11 bases separating them. The CDR3 sequence is CASSLGGGPGNTIYF. As DNA, the CDR3 is TGTGCCAGCAGTTTGGGCGGGGGCCCTGGAAACACCATATATTTT. Full variable domain (rest looked up from reference TRBV28 and TRBJ1-3): DVKVTQSSRYLVKRTGEKVFLECVQDMDHENMFWYRQDPGLGLRLIYFSYDVKMKEKGDIPEGYSVSREKKERFSLILESASTNQTSMYLCASSLGGGPGNTIYFGEGSWLTVV.

The rearrangement links TRBV4-3 to TRBJ2-1; no clear D gene. V lost 0 bases and J 6 bases, leaving 9 bases between the germline ends. The CDR3 sequence is 14 residues long. The germline V gene has CDR1 LGHNA and CDR2 YSLEER. In DNA form, the CDR3 reads TGCGCCAGCAGCCAAGAGCCAGCGACCAATGAGCAGTTCTTC. Amino acid sequence: CASSQEPATNEQFF.

This clonotype was picked up a small number of times. The rearrangement links TRBV10-3 to TRBJ1-2; 10 nucleotides agree with TRBD1. There are 13 residues in the CDR3. Unmatched junction bases numbered 8, after V lost 10 bases and J lost 6 bases. From germline, CDR1 is ENHRY and CDR2 SYGVKD. As DNA, the CDR3 is TGTGCCAACACCGGGACAGGGGAAGATGGCTACACCTTC. Encoded protein: CANTGTGEDGYTF.

The chain employs TRBV15 and TRBJ2-7; D call uncertain. Trimming removed 6 bases from V and 7 bases from J, with 13 bases in between. The CDR3 is made up of 12 amino acids. Germline loops: CDR1 LNHNV, CDR2 YYDKDF (reference sequence). CDR3 DNA sequence: TGTGCCACCAGGGAAGGCCTAGGGGAGCAGTACTTC. Its protein is CATREGLGEQYF.

This chain joins TRBV5-1 and TRBJ1-1; 8 bases are a match to TRBD1. The ends lost 7 bases at V and 5 bases at J; junction bases unmatched: 7. Germline CDR1 is SGHRS and CDR2 is YFSETQ. The CDR3 runs 13 residues. The CDR3 bases are TGCGCCAGCCAGACAGGGGCAGGAACTGAAGCTTTCTTT. Translation gives CASQTGAGTEAFF. Complete variable domain (other parts from reference TRBV5-1 and TRBJ1-1): KAGVTQTPRYLIKTRGQQVTLSCSPISGHRSVSWYQQTPGQGLQFLFEYFSETQRNKGNFPGRFSGRQFSNSRSEMNVSTLELGDSALYLCASQTGAGTEAFFGQGTRLTVV.

There are a few counts of this clonotype. The chain is built from TRBV20-1 and TRBJ2-3; 7 positions agree with TRBD1. The CDR3 sequence is 14 residues long. Germline lookup yields CDR1 DFQATT and CDR2 SNEGSKA (reference sequence). J lost 0 bases, V lost 6 bases, and 6 bases had no gene match. The CDR3 bases are TGCAGTGCCCTCGGGACAGCTAGCACAGATACGCAGTATTTT. Translation gives CSALGTASTDTQYF.

In this sample, this clonotype turned up many times. The chain links TRBV6-1 to TRBJ2-3, with 7 positions matching TRBD2. With 7 bases clipped from V and 2 bases from J, the junction kept 6 bases outside the gene matches. Per the germline V gene, CDR1 is MNHNS and CDR2 is SASEGT. CDR3 size: 14 residues. The CDR3 sequence: CASKRGRDTDTQYF. The CDR3 DNA is TGTGCCAGCAAACGAGGGAGGGACACAGATACGCAGTATTTT.